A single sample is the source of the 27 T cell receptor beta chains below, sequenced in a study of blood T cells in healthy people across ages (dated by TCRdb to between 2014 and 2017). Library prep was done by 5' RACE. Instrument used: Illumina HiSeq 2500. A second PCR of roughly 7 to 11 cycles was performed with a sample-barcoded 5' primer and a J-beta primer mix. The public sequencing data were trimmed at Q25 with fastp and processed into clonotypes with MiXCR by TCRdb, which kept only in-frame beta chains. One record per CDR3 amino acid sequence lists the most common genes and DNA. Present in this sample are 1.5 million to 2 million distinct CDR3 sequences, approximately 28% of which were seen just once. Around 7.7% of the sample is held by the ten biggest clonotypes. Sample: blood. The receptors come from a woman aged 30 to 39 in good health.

CDR3 protein: CASSLDWDEDQETQYF. Written as DNA, the CDR3 is TGTGCCAGCAGCTTGGATTGGGACGAGGACCAAGAGACCCAGTACTTC. The rearrangement uses TRBV5-7 and TRBJ2-5; either TRBD1 or TRBD2 may fit D (5 bases each). TRBV5-7 is an open reading frame, and its role is uncertain. The CDR3 is made up of 16 amino acids. V was shortened by 0 bases and J by 0 bases, with 12 bases between the two germline ends.

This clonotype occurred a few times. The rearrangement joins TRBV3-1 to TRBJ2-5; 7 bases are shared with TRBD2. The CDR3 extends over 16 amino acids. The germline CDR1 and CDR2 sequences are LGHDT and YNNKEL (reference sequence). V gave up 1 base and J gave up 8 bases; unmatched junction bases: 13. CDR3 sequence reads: CASSQGGGEGRNTQYF. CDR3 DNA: TGTGCCAGCAGCCAAGGTGGGGGGGAGGGCCGGAACACCCAGTACTTC.

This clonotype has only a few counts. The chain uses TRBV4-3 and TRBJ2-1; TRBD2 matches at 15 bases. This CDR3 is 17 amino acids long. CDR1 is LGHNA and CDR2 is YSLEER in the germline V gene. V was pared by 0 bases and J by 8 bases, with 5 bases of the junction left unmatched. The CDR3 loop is CASSQDRTSGRAHEQFF. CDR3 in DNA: TGCGCCAGCAGCCAAGATAGGACTAGCGGGAGGGCCCATGAGCAGTTCTTC.

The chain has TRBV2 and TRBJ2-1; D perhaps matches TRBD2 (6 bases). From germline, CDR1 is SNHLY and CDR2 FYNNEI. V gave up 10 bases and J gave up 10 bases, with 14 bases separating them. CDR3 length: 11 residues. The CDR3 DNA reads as TGTGCCAACACGGGGGTATACGAGCAGTTCTTC. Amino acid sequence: CANTGVYEQFF. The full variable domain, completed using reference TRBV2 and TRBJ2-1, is EPEVTQTPSHQVTQMGQEVILRCVPISNHLYFYWYRQILGQKVEFLVSFYNNEISEKSEIFDDQFSVERPDGSNFTLKIRSTKLEDSAMYFCANTGVYEQFFGPGTRLTVL.

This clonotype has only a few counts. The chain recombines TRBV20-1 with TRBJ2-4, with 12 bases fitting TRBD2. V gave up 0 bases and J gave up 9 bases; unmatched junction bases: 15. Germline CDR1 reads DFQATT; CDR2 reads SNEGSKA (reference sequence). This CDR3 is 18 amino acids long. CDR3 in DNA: TGCAGTGCTAGAGATACAGTGACTAGCGGGAGAGTTGGGGGCATTCAGTACTTC. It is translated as CSARDTVTSGRVGGIQYF.

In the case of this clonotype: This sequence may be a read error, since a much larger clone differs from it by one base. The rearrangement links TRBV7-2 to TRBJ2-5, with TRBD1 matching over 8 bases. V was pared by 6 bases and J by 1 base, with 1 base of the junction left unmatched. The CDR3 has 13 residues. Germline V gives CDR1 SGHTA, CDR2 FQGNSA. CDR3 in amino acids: CASRGQVQETQYF. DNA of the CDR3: TGTGCCAGCAGGGGACAGGTCCAAGAGACCCAGTACTTC.

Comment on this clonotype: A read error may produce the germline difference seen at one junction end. The CDR3 DNA is TGTGCCAGCGGGAAGACCTCTGGGGCCAACGTCATGACTTTC. Translating it yields CASGKTSGANVMTF. V usage is TRBV11-2 and J usage is TRBJ2-6, with D perhaps TRBD1 (5 bases). The CDR3 contains 14 residues. Germline-derived CDR1 and CDR2 are SGHAT and FQNNGV.

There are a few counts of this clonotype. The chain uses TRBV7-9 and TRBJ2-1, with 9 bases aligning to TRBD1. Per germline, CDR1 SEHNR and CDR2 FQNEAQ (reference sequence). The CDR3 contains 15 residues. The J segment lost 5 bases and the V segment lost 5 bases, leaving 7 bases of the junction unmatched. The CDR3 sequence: CASSTHRGRDNEQFF. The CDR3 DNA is TGTGCCAGCAGCACCCACAGGGGGCGCGACAATGAGCAGTTCTTC. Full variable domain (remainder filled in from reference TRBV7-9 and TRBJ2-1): DTGVSQNPRHKITKRGQNVTFRCDPISEHNRLYWYRQTLGQGPEFLTYFQNEAQLEKSRLLSDRFSAERPKGSFSTLEIQRTEQGDSAMYLCASSTHRGRDNEQFFGPGTRLTVL.

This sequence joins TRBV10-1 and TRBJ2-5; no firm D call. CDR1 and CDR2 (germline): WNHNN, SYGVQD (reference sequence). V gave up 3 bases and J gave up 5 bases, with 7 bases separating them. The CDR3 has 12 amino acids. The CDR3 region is CASSDGLETQYF. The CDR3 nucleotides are TGCGCCAGCAGTGACGGGTTGGAGACCCAGTACTTC.

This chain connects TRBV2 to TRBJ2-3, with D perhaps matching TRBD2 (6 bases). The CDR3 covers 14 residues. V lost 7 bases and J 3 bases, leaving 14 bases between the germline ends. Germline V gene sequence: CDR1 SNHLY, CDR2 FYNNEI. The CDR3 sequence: CASKVGGGTDTQYF. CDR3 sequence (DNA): TGTGCCAGCAAGGTGGGGGGTGGAACAGATACGCAGTATTTT.

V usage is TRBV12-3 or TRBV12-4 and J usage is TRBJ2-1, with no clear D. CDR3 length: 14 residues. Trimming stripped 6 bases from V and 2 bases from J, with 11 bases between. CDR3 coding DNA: TGTGCCAGCAGGTCCCCTGCCCCCTACAATGAGCAGTTCTTC. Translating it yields CASRSPAPYNEQFF.

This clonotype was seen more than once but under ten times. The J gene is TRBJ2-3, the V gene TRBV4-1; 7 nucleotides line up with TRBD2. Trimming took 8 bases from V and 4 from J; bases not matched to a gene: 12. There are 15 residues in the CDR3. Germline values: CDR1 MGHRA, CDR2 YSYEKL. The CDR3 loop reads CASALRERGPDTQYF. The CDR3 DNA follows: TGCGCCAGCGCCCTGAGGGAGCGGGGCCCAGATACGCAGTATTTT.

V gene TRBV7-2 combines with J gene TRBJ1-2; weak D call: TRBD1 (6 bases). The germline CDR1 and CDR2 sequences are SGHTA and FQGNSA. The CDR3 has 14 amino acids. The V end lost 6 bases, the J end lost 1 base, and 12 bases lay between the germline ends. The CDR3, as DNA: TGTGCCAGCAGTATGGACAGCTTTAACTATGGCTACACCTTC. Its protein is CASSMDSFNYGYTF. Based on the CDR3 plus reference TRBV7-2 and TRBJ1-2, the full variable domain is GAGVSQSPSNKVTEKGKDVELRCDPISGHTALYWYRQSLGQGLEFLIYFQGNSAPDKSGLPSDRFSAERTGGSVSTLTIQRTQQEDSAVYLCASSMDSFNYGYTFGSGTRLTVV.

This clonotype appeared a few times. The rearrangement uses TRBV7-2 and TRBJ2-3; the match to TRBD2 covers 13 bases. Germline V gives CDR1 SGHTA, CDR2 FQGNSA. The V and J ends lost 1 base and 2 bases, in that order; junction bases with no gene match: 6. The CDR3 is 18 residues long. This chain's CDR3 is CASSLGLAGGRYTDTQYF. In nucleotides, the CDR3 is TGTGCCAGCAGCTTAGGACTAGCGGGGGGCCGATACACAGATACGCAGTATTTT.

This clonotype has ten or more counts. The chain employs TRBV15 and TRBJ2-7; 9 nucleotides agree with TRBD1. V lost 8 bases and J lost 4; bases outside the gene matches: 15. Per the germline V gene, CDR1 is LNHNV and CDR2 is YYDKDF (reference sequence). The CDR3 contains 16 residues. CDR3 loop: CATGRNTGGLRYEQYF. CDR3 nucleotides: TGTGCCACCGGACGAAATACAGGGGGCCTCAGGTACGAGCAGTACTTC.

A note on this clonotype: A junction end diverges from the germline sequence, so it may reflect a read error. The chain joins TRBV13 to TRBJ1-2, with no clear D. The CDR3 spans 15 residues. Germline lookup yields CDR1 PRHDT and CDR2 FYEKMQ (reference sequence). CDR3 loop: CASSFSWRANHGYTF. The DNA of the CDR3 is TGTGCCAGCAGCTTTTCGTGGCGCGCTAACCATGGCTACACCTTC.

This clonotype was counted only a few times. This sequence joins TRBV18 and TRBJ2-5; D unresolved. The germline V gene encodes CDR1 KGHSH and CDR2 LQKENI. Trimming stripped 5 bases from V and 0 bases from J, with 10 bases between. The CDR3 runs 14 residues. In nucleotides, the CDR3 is TGTGCCAGCTCAACGCCGGGCAACCAAGAGACCCAGTACTTC. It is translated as CASSTPGNQETQYF.

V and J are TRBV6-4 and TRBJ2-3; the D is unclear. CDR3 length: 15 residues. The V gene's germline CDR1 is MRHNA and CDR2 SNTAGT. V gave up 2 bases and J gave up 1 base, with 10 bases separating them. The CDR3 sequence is CASSDRAFGTDTQYF. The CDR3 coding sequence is TGTGCCAGCAGTGACAGGGCTTTCGGCACAGATACGCAGTATTTT.

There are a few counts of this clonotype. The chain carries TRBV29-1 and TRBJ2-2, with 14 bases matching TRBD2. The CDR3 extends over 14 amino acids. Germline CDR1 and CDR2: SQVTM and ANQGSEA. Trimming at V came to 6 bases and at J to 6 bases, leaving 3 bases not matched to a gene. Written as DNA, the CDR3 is TGCAGCGTCCGACTAGCGGGAGGGGCCGGGGAGCTGTTTTTT. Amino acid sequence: CSVRLAGGAGELFF.

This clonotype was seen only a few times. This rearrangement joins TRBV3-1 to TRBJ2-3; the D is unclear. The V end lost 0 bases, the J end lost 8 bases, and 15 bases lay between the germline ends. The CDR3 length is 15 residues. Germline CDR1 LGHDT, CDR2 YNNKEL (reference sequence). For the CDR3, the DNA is TGTGCCAGCAGCCAAGATATTTCGGGCGGTGGTACGCAGTATTTT. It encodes CASSQDISGGGTQYF.

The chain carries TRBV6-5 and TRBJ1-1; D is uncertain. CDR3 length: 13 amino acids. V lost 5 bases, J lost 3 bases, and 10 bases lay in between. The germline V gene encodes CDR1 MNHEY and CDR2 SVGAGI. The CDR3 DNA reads TGTGCCAGCAGTAGTCTCACGCACACTGAAGCTTTCTTT. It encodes CASSSLTHTEAFF.

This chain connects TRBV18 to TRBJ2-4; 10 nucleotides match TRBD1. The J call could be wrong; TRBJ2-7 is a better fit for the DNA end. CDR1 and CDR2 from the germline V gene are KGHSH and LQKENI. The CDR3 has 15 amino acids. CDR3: CASSPSRQGAGEQYF. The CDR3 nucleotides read TGTGCCAGCTCACCAAGCCGACAGGGGGCTGGCGAGCAGTACTTC.

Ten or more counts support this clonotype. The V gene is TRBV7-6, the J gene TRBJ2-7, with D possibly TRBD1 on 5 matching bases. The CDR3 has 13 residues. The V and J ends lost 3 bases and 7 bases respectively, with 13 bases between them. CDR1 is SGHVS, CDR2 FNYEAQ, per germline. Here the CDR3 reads CASSFGQLDEQYF. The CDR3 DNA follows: TGTGCCAGCAGCTTCGGACAATTAGATGAGCAGTACTTC.

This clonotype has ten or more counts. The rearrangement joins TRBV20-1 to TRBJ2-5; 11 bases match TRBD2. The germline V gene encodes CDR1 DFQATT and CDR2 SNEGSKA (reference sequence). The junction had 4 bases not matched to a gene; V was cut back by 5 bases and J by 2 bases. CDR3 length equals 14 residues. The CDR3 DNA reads TGCAGTGCTTGGACTAGCGGGTATCAAGAGACCCAGTACTTC. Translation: CSAWTSGYQETQYF.

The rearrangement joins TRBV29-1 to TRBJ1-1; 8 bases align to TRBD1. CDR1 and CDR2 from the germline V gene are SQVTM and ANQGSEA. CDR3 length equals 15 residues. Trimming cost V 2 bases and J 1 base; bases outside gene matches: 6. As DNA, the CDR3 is TGCAGCGTTGAACCGACCGGGACAGGGAACACTGAAGCTTTCTTT. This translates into CSVEPTGTGNTEAFF.

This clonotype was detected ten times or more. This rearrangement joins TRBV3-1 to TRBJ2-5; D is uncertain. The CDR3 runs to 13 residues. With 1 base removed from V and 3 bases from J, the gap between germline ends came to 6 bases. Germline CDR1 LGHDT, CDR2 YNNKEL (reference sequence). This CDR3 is CASSQVRKETQYF. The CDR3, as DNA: TGTGCCAGCAGCCAAGTCCGGAAAGAGACCCAGTACTTC.

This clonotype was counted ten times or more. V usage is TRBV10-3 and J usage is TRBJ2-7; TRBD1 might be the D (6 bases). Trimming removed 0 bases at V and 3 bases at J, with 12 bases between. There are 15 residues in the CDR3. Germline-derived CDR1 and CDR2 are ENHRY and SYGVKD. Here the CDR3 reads CAISESTGTHYEQYF. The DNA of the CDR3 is TGTGCCATCAGTGAGTCGACCGGGACACACTACGAGCAGTACTTC.